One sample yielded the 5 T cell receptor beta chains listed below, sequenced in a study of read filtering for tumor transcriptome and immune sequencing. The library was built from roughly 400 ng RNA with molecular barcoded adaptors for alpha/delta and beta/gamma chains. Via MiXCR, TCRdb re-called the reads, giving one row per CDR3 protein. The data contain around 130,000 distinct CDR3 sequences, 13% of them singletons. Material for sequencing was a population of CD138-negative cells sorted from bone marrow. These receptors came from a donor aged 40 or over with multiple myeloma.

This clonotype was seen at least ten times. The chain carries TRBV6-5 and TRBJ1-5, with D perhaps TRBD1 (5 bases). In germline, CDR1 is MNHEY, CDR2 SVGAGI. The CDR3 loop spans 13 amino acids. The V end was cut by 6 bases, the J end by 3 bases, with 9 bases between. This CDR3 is CASRAGNNQPQHF. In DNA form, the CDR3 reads TGTGCCAGCAGAGCAGGGAACAATCAGCCCCAGCATTTT.

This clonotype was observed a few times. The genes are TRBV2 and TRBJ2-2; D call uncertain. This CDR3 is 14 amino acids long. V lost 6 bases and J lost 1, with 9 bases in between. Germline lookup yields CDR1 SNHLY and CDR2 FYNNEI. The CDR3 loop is CASRALRNTGELFF. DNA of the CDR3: TGTGCCAGCAGAGCTCTCAGGAACACCGGGGAGCTGTTTTTT.

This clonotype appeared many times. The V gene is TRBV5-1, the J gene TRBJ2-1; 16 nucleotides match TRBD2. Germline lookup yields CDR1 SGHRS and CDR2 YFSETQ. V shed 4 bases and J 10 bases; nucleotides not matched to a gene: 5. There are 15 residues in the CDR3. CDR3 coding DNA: TGCGCCAGCAGCGCGACGGGACTAGCGGGAGGGGAGCAGTTCTTC. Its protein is CASSATGLAGGEQFF.

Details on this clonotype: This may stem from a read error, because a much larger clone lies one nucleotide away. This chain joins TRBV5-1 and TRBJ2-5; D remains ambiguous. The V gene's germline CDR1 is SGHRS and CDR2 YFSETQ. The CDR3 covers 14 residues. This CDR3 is CASSLGQAEETQCF. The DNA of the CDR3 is TGCGCCAGCAGCTTGGGGCAAGCCGAGGAGACCCAGTGCTTC.

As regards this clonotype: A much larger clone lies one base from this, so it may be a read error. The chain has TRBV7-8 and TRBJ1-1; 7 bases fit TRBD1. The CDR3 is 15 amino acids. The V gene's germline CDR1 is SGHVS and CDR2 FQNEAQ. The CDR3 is CAGSLSDREIAEAFF. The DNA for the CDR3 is TGTGCCGGCAGCCTCAGTGACAGGGAAATCGCTGAAGCTTTCTTT.